The source of this T cell receptor (beta chain) is a study of regulatory T cells in long-lasting Graves disease. This clonotype was recorded at least ten times. This CDR3 has 21 amino acids. Trimming pared 1 base from V and 0 bases from J, leaving 25 bases between. From germline, CDR1 is SGHTA and CDR2 FQGNSA. Building the TCR beta libraries relied on iRepertoire HTBI primers, and CDR3 regions underwent Arm-PCR. In TCRdb, the multiplex PCR reads were re-called with MiXCR into one record per CDR3 protein. Counted here are a few hundred thousand distinct CDR3 sequences, approximately 12% occurring once; the ten biggest clones make up 18%. Time point: newly diagnosed GD, antithyroid drugs for less than 3 months. Extracted PBMC RNA gave rise to the TCR library. Each patient gave Nine milliliters of EDTA-anticoagulated peripheral blood. These data also featured in a second study, about T cells in Graves' hyperthyroidism and ophthalmopathy. As that study records: RT-PCR in the first round (using the HTBI primer set) targeted the TCR CDR3. Among clonotypes expanded in thyroid above 0.001, most were also found in blood.

The sample was peripheral blood mononuclear cells (PBMCs), taken at new diagnosis, from a patient treated with antithyroid drugs. This sequence joins TRBV7-2 and TRBJ2-4; the D gene is possibly TRBD1 (5 bases). This clonotype was sampled from a woman younger than 35 with Graves disease. The CDR3 sequence: CASSLVGQGEVPLEAKNIQYF. CDR3 sequence (DNA): TGTGCCAGCAGCTTAGTTGGCCAGGGCGAGGTACCCCTCGAAGCCAAAAACATTCAGTACTTC.